This TCR beta chain was captured by sequencing in a study of T cells expressing NK-cell markers. Background on the study: The authors sequenced eight donors, of whom seven were HCMV-seropositive and one was seronegative. Study-level points and caveats: In more than 5 donors, dominant CD3+CD56+NKG2C+ clonotypes ranked among the top 10 CD8+ clonotypes. Several donors likewise had their CD3+CD56-NKG2C+ fraction led by these clonotypes.

TCRdb re-called the 5' RACE reads; one entry per CDR3 protein, DNA not given. The sample includes about 150,000 distinct CDR3 sequences. As regards this clonotype: What it recognizes is unknown.

The CDR3 has 17 amino acids. Germline V gene sequence: CDR1 MGHRA, CDR2 YSYEKL. Sequencing input: blood T cells: a sorted CD56 or NKG2C T cell subset, CD4+ or CD8+ T cells, or bulk PBMC T cells (not recorded which). The TCR originated in a young man in good health. J is TRBJ1-3 and V is TRBV4-1. This CDR3 reads CASSQSFGGGPGNTIYF.